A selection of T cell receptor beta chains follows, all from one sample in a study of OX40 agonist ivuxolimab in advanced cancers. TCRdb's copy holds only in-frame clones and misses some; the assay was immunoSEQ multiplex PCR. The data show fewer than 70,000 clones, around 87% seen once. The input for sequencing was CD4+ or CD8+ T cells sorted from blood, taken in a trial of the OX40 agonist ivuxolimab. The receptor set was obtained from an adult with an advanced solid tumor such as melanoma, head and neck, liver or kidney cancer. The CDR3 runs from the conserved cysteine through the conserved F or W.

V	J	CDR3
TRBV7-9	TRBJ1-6	CASSSQGNSPLHF
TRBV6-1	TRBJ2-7	CASYTGMTYEQYF
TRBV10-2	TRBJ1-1	CASSEMNTEAFF
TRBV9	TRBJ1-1	CASSSQGAGTEAFF
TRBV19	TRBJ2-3	CASSIDTRATDTQYF
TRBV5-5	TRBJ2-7	CASSSDGIYEQYF
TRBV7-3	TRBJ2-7	CASSPGSAGEQYF
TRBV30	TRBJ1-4	CAWSVAGSHEKLFF
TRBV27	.	CATSGRQDTYEQYF
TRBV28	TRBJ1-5	CASSFSMGQVGSSNQPQHF
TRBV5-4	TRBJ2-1	CASSLDSESYNEQFF
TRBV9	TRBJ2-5	CASSVGMAGETQYF
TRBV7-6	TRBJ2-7	CASSSATGAEQYF
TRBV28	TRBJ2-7	CASSLGTHSYEQYF
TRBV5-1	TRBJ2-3	CASSLAPSGITSTDTQYF
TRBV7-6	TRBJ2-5	CASSPGGTQYF
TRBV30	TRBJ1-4	CAWRGRRREKLFF
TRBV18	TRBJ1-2	CASSTGGNYGYTF
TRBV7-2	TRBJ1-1	CASSLVEGYEAFF
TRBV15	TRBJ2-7	CATSSRTLSYEQYF
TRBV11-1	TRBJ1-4	CASSRTARELFF
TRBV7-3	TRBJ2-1	CASSPSSGRGTRNEQFF
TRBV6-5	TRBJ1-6	CASSEGTASSPLHF
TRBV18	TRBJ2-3	CASSPPGAGDTQYF
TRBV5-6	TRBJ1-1	CASSLFGVTEAFF
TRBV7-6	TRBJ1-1	CASSLNPDLNTEAFF
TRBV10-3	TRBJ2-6	CAISYRFFSGANVLTF
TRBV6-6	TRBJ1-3	CASRGDRDSGNTIYF
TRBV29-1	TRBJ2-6	CSVGGGSSGANVLTF